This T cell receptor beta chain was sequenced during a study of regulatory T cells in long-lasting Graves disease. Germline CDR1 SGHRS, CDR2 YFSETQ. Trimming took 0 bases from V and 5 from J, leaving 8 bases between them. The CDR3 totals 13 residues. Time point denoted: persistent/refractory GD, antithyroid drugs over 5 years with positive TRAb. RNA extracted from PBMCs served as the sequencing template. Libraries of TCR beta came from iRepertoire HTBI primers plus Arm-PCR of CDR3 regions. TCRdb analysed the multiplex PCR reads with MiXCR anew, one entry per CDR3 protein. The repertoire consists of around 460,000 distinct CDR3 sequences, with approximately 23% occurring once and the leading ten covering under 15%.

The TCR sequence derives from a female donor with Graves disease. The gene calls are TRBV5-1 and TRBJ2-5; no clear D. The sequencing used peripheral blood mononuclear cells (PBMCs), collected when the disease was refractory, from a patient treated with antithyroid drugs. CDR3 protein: CASSLDLPETQYF. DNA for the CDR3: TGCGCCAGCAGCTTGGACTTACCGGAGACCCAGTACTTC.